These T cell receptor beta chains were read from a single sample in a study of vaccination effects on CD4 cells after COVID-19. Here immunoSEQ multiplex PCR was the method, and the copy in TCRdb shows in-frame clones only, minus some. The sample lists around 79,000 clones; around 70% were seen once. Their antigens are not known. The source material was CD4+ T cells from PBMCs cultured with HCoV-229E spike peptides, sampled before COVID-19 vaccination. The receptors stem from a human donor who received a COVID-19 vaccine. CDR3s include the opening cysteine and the closing phenylalanine or tryptophan. Fields, in order: J gene, V gene, D gene, clone size, CDR3 protein, CDR3 DNA. D genes are given only for firm matches. Rows give clone size only sometimes, using once, few, many, or a class for an expanded clone.

J: TRBJ1-1; V: TRBV28; D: -; size: -; CDR3: CASTDDGYTEAFF; DNA: TGTGCCAGCACCGATGACGGGTACACTGAAGCTTTCTTT
J: TRBJ1-5; V: TRBV18; D: -; size: -; CDR3: CASSPGRGEYSNQPQHF; DNA: TGTGCCAGCTCACCGGGACGGGGGGAATATAGCAATCAGCCCCAGCATTTT
J: TRBJ1-5; V: TRBV30; D: -; size: -; CDR3: CAWSWSVVNQPQHF; DNA: TGTGCCTGGAGTTGGTCAGTCGTCAATCAGCCCCAGCATTTT
J: TRBJ2-2; V: TRBV28; D: -; size: few; CDR3: CASSLSGDLGELFF; DNA: TGTGCCAGCAGTTTGTCCGGTGACTTGGGGGAGCTGTTTTTT
J: TRBJ1-1; V: TRBV7-2; D: -; size: -; CDR3: CASSLSGNTEAFF; DNA: TGTGCCAGCAGCTTATCGGGGAACACTGAAGCTTTCTTT
J: TRBJ2-1; V: TRBV7-2; D: TRBD2; size: -; CDR3: CASSLAAASGYNEQFF; DNA: TGTGCCAGCAGCTTAGCTGCGGCTAGCGGGTACAATGAGCAGTTCTTC
J: TRBJ1-5; V: TRBV19; D: TRBD1; size: -; CDR3: CASRRQGGQPQHF; DNA: TGTGCCAGTAGACGACAGGGGGGTCAGCCCCAGCATTTT
J: TRBJ1-3; V: TRBV28; D: -; size: -; CDR3: CASSLSQPLNTIYF; DNA: TGTGCCAGCAGTTTATCCCAGCCGCTCAACACCATATATTTT
J: TRBJ1-4; V: TRBV5-1; D: -; size: -; CDR3: CASSSLSTNEKLFF; DNA: TGCGCCAGCAGCTCGCTGTCAACTAATGAAAAACTGTTTTTT
J: TRBJ1-1; V: TRBV12-3/TRBV12-4; D: -; size: -; CDR3: CASSPGRTEAFF; DNA: TGTGCCAGCAGTCCGGGGAGGACTGAAGCTTTCTTT
J: TRBJ1-3; V: TRBV10-3; D: TRBD1; size: -; CDR3: CAISEAGGAGNTIYF; DNA: TGTGCCATCAGTGAGGCAGGGGGAGCTGGAAACACCATATATTTT
J: TRBJ1-1; V: TRBV19; D: TRBD1; size: -; CDR3: CASSKYRGGTEAFF; DNA: TGTGCCAGTAGTAAATACAGGGGAGGTACTGAAGCTTTCTTT
J: TRBJ1-2; V: TRBV7-9; D: -; size: -; CDR3: CASSETTGVNYGYTF; DNA: TGTGCCAGCAGCGAGACGACAGGAGTTAACTATGGCTACACCTTC
J: TRBJ2-6; V: TRBV18; D: TRBD1; size: -; CDR3: CASSPGTGSGANVLTF; DNA: TGTGCCAGCTCACCGGGGACAGGGTCCGGGGCCAACGTCCTGACTTTC
J: TRBJ1-1; V: TRBV6-5; D: -; size: -; CDR3: CASSWVVNTEAFF; DNA: TGTGCCAGCAGTTGGGTGGTGAACACTGAAGCTTTCTTT
J: TRBJ1-1; V: TRBV6-5; D: -; size: -; CDR3: CASRGGSGTEAFF; DNA: TGTGCCAGCAGAGGAGGAAGTGGCACTGAAGCTTTCTTT
J: TRBJ1-5; V: TRBV7-9; D: -; size: -; CDR3: CASSLAGGNQPQHF; DNA: TGTGCCAGCAGCTTAGCTGGAGGGAATCAGCCCCAGCATTTT
J: TRBJ1-2; V: TRBV9; D: TRBD1; size: -; CDR3: CASSVRDRGSHGYTF; DNA: TGTGCCAGCAGCGTGAGGGACAGGGGTTCGCATGGCTACACCTTC
J: TRBJ2-5; V: TRBV2; D: -; size: -; CDR3: CASNEDSYQETQYF; DNA: TGTGCCAGCAATGAAGACAGCTACCAAGAGACCCAGTACTTC
J: TRBJ1-6; V: TRBV3-1/TRBV3-2; D: -; size: -; CDR3: CASSQGRDTNSPLHF; DNA: TGTGCCAGCAGCCAAGGGCGGGACACTAATTCACCCCTCCACTTT
J: TRBJ1-4; V: TRBV10-2; D: -; size: -; CDR3: CASSAPGRNNEKLFF; DNA: TGCGCCAGCAGTGCGCCGGGACGGAATAATGAAAAACTGTTTTTT
J: TRBJ2-5; V: TRBV10-3; D: -; size: -; CDR3: CAISSRQDQETQYF; DNA: TGTGCCATCAGTTCTCGACAGGACCAAGAGACCCAGTACTTC
J: TRBJ1-3; V: TRBV28; D: -; size: -; CDR3: CASSHGNTIYF; DNA: TGTGCCAGCAGTCACGGAAACACCATATATTTT
J: TRBJ2-1; V: TRBV10-1; D: -; size: -; CDR3: CASSGLKAGSYNEQFF; DNA: TGCGCCAGCAGTGGACTTAAGGCCGGCTCCTACAATGAGCAGTTCTTC
J: TRBJ2-5; V: TRBV6-1; D: TRBD2; size: -; CDR3: CASSADPSGGARETQYF; DNA: TGTGCCAGCAGTGCCGACCCTAGCGGGGGGGCTCGGGAGACCCAGTACTTC
J: TRBJ2-5; V: TRBV30; D: TRBD1; size: -; CDR3: CAWSVRDRAAETQYF; DNA: TGTGCCTGGAGTGTACGGGACAGGGCGGCAGAGACCCAGTACTTC
J: TRBJ2-3; V: TRBV5-1; D: TRBD2; size: -; CDR3: CASSYNSGGSTDTQYF; DNA: TGCGCCAGCAGCTACAATAGCGGGGGGAGCACAGATACGCAGTATTTT
J: TRBJ1-5; V: TRBV28; D: -; size: -; CDR3: CASRKPQGSNQPQHF; DNA: TGTGCCAGCAGAAAACCTCAGGGAAGCAATCAGCCCCAGCATTTT
J: TRBJ2-2; V: TRBV6-4; D: TRBD2; size: -; CDR3: CASRLGLAGGGCTGELFF; DNA: TGTGCCAGCCGCCTTGGGCTAGCGGGGGGCGGATGCACCGGGGAGCTGTTTTTT
J: TRBJ2-1; V: TRBV18; D: -; size: -; CDR3: CASSPYYGGARNEQFF; DNA: TGTGCCAGCTCACCATACTATGGGGGGGCCCGGAATGAGCAGTTCTTC
J: TRBJ1-2; V: TRBV28; D: -; size: -; CDR3: CASSLSVSGAPYGYTF; DNA: TGTGCCAGCAGTTTAAGTGTTAGCGGGGCCCCCTATGGCTACACCTTC
J: TRBJ1-1; V: TRBV12-3/TRBV12-4; D: -; size: -; CDR3: CASPKEGGTEAFF; DNA: TGTGCCAGCCCAAAGGAAGGGGGAACTGAAGCTTTCTTT
J: TRBJ1-1; V: TRBV5-1; D: -; size: -; CDR3: CASSPLPMNTEAFF; DNA: TGCGCCAGCAGCCCCCTACCCATGAACACTGAAGCTTTCTTT
J: TRBJ1-4; V: TRBV3-1/TRBV3-2; D: TRBD1; size: few; CDR3: CASSHGGQGSRREKLFF; DNA: TGTGCCAGCAGCCATGGGGGACAGGGATCGAGGCGGGAAAAACTGTTTTTT
J: TRBJ1-2; V: TRBV4-3; D: TRBD1; size: few; CDR3: CASSQERTGGIYYGYTF; DNA: TGCGCCAGCAGCCAAGAAAGGACAGGAGGAATCTACTATGGCTACACCTTC
J: TRBJ2-1; V: TRBV18; D: -; size: -; CDR3: CASSPMEGEYNEQFF; DNA: TGTGCCAGCTCACCAATGGAGGGGGAATACAATGAGCAGTTCTTC
J: TRBJ2-5; V: TRBV2; D: -; size: -; CDR3: CASSFRGGGSETQYF; DNA: TGTGCCAGCAGTTTTAGAGGGGGGGGGTCGGAGACCCAGTACTTC
J: TRBJ2-1; V: TRBV5-6; D: TRBD2; size: -; CDR3: CASSLVWTSSNNEQFF; DNA: TGTGCCAGCAGCTTGGTTTGGACTAGCAGCAACAATGAGCAGTTCTTC